This T cell receptor (beta chain) was retrieved from a study of regulatory T cells in long-lasting Graves disease. The overall study: Graves' patients, newly diagnosed, had taken antithyroid drugs under 3 months. Overall study findings and caveats: Small numbers of samples may have cut accuracy. Preferential use of TRBV28, TRBJ1-2 and TRBJ2-5 was seen in persistent disease. The persistent group shared about 2,700 public clonotypes, more than the approximately 1,000 shared by new patients.

Library construction for TCR beta used iRepertoire HTBI primers and Arm-PCR of CDR3 regions. TCRdb ran MiXCR on the multiplex PCR reads and lists one entry per CDR3 protein. The sample lists about 200,000 distinct CDR3 sequences, around 17% seen once, with around 20% in the top ten. Germline CDR1 MDHEN, CDR2 SYDVKM. This CDR3 has 15 amino acids. Trimming removed 6 bases from V and 0 bases from J, with 13 bases in between. Time point: newly diagnosed GD, antithyroid drugs for less than 3 months. RNA from PBMCs was the source of the TCR library. With respect to this clonotype: Its cognate antigen is unknown.

The specimen was peripheral blood mononuclear cells (PBMCs), collected at new diagnosis, from a patient treated with antithyroid drugs. This chain connects TRBV28 to TRBJ2-3, with D perhaps being TRBD1 or TRBD2 (5 bases each). The clonotype comes from a female donor with Graves disease. CDR3 DNA sequence: TGTGCCAGCAGCCGTGGGACGGCTAGCACAGATACGCAGTATTTT. Protein: CASSRGTASTDTQYF.